This T cell receptor (beta chain) was sequenced for a study of T cells in Graves' hyperthyroidism and ophthalmopathy. This CDR3 spans 17 amino acids. Germline CDR1 reads SEHNR; CDR2 reads FQNEAQ (reference sequence). With 5 bases clipped from V and 7 bases from J, the junction kept 15 bases outside the gene matches. Amplified TCR beta CDR3 regions derived from RNA transcripts. The TCR CDR3 was amplified in a first-round RT-PCR using the HTBI primer set. TCRdb re-called the multiplex PCR reads with MiXCR, one entry per CDR3 protein. The sample has about 700,000 distinct CDR3 sequences, approximately 15% seen once.

The rearrangement links TRBV7-9 to TRBJ2-1; 9 bases match TRBD1. Source material: blood. The source of this sequence is a woman under 30 with Graves' hyperthyroidism. CDR3 sequence reads: CASSRAQGQGYSNEQFF. The CDR3 nucleotides read TGTGCCAGCAGCCGCGCGCAGGGACAGGGATACTCAAATGAGCAGTTCTTC. Full variable domain (rest looked up from reference TRBV7-9 and TRBJ2-1): DTGVSQNPRHKITKRGQNVTFRCDPISEHNRLYWYRQTLGQGPEFLTYFQNEAQLEKSRLLSDRFSAERPKGSFSTLEIQRTEQGDSAMYLCASSRAQGQGYSNEQFFGPGTRLTVL.